The clone carrying this T cell receptor (beta chain) was counted once. What it binds is not known. PCR used 60 Vbeta primers and 13 Jbeta primers. Profiling relied on immunoSEQ multiplex PCR, and the TCRdb table lists in-frame clones only, not all of them. The sample carries approximately 190,000 clones, about four fifths recorded once. CDR3 size: 20 residues. Trimming took off 1 base at V and 2 bases at J, with 24 bases between the two ends. CDR1 is LNHDA and CDR2 is SQIVND in the germline V gene (reference sequence). The data were taken from a study of cytomegalovirus exposure and HLA in healthy donors. Study-level points and caveats: There were reportedly fewer N-insertions in an Asian-associated ancestry cluster than the approximately 640-donor mean, in a later analysis.

What was sequenced was PBMCs. This TCR was recovered from a woman aged 25-40 years in good health and CMV-seropositive. The chain is built from TRBV19 and TRBJ1-5; weak D call: TRBD1 (5 bases). This CDR3 reads CASSIVGPDLLAGGNQPQHF. In DNA, the CDR3 is TGTGCCAGTAGTATAGTGGGGCCAGACCTACTGGCCGGCGGCAATCAGCCCCAGCATTTT.